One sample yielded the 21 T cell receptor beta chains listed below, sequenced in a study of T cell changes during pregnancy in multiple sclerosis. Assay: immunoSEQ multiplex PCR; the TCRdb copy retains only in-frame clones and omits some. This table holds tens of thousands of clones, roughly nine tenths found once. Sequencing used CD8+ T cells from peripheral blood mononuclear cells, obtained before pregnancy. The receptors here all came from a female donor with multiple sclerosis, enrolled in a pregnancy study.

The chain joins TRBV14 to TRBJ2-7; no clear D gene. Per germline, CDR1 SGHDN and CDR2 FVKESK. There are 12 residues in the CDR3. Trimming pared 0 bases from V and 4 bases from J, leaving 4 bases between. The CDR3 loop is CASSQDLYEQYF. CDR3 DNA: TGTGCCAGCAGCCAAGATTTATACGAGCAGTACTTC.

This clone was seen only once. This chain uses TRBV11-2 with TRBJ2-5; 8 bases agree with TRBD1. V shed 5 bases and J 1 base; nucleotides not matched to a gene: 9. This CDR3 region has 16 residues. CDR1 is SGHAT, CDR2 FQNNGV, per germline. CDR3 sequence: CASSQWTGPTQETQYF. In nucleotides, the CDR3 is TGTGCCAGCAGCCAATGGACAGGGCCCACCCAAGAGACCCAGTACTTC.

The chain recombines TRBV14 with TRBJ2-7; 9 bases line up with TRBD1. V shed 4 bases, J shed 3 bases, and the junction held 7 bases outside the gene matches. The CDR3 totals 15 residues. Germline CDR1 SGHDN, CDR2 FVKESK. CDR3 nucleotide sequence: TGTGCCAGCAGCCTTAGACAGGGGGAGGTCTACGAGCAGTACTTC. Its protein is CASSLRQGEVYEQYF.

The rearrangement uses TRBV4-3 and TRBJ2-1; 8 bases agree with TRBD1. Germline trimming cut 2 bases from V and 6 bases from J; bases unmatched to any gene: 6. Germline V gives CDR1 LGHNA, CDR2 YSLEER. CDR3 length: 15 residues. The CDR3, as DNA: TGCGCCAGCAGCCAATTGTGGACAGGGCCCAATGAGCAGTTCTTC. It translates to CASSQLWTGPNEQFF.

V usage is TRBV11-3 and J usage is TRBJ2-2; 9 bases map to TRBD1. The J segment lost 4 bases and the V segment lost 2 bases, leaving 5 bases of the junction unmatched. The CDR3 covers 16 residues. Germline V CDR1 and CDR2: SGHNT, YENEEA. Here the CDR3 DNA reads TGTGCCAGCAGCTTACGGGACAGGGACGTCACCGGGGAGCTGTTTTTT. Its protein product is CASSLRDRDVTGELFF.

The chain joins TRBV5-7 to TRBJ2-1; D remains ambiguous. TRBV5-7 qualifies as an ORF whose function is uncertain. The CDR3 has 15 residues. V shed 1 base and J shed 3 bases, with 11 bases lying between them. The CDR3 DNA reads TGTGCCAGCAGCTTGTACAGCAAGTTCTACAATGAGCAGTTCTTC. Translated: CASSLYSKFYNEQFF.

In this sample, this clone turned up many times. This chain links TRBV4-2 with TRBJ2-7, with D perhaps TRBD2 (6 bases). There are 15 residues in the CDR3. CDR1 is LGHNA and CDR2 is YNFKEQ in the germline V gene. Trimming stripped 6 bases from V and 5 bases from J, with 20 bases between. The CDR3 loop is CASRPRLGEADEQYF. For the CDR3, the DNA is TGTGCCAGCAGACCCCGTTTGGGGGAGGCCGACGAGCAGTACTTC.

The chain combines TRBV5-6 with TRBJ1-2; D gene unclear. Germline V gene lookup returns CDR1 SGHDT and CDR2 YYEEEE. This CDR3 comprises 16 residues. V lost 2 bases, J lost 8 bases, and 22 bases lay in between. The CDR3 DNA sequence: TGTGCCAGCAGCTTCTCAGAACAGAGACCCGGTAGGGGCTACACCTTC. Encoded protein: CASSFSEQRPGRGYTF.

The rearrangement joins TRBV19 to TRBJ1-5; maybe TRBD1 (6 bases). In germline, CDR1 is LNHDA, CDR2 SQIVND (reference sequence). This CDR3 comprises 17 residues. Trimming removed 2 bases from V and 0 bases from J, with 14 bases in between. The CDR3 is CASSILDSYLSNQPQHF. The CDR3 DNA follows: TGTGCCAGTAGTATATTGGACAGTTACCTTAGCAATCAGCCCCAGCATTTT.

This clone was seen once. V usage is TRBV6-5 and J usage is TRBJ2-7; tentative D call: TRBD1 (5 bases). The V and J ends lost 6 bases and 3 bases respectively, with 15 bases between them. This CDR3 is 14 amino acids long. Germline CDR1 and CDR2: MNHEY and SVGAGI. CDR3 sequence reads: CASSPSAGFYEQYF. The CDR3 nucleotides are TGTGCCAGCAGCCCCTCTGCAGGGTTCTACGAGCAGTACTTC.

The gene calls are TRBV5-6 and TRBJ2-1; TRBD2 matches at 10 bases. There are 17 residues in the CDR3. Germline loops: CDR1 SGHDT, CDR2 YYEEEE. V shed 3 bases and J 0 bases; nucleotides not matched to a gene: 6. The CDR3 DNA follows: TGTGCCAGCAGCTCCTTAGCGGGGGGTAGCTCCTACAATGAGCAGTTCTTC. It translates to CASSSLAGGSSYNEQFF.

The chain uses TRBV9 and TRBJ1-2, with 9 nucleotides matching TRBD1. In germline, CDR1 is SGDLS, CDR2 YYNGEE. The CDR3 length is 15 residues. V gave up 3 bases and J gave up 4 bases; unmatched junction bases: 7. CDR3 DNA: TGTGCCAGCAGCGCGGGACAGGGCGGCTCCTATGGCTACACCTTC. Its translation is CASSAGQGGSYGYTF. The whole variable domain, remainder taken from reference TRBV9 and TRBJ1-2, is DSGVTQTPKHLITATGQRVTLRCSPRSGDLSVYWYQQSLDQGLQFLIQYYNGEERAKGNILERFSAQQFPDLHSELNLSSLELGDSALYFCASSAGQGGSYGYTFGSGTRLTVV.

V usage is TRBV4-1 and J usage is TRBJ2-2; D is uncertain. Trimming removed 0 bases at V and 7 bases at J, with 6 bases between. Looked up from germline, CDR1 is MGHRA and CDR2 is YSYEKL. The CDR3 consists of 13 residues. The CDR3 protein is CASSQELIGELFF. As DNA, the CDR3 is TGCGCCAGCAGCCAAGAACTGATCGGGGAGCTGTTTTTT.

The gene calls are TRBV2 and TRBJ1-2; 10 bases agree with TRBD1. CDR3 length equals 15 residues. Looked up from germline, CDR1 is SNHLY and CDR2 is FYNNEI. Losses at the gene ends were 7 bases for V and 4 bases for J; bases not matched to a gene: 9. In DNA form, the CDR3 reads TGTGCCAGCAAAATTGGGACAGGGGCGGTCTATGGCTACACCTTC. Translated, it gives CASKIGTGAVYGYTF.

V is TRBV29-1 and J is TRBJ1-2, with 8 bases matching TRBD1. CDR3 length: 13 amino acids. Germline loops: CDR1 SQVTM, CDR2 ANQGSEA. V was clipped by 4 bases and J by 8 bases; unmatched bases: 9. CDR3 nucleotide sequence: TGCAGCGTTGTAACAGGGGGGATTGTCGGCTACACCTTC. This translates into CSVVTGGIVGYTF.

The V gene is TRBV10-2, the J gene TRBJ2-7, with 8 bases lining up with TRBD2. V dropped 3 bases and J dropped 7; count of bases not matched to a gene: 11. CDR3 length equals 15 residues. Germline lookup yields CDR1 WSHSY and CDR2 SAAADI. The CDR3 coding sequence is TGCGCCAGCAGTGAACCCAGCGGGAGACCGGGGGAGCAGTACTTC. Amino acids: CASSEPSGRPGEQYF.

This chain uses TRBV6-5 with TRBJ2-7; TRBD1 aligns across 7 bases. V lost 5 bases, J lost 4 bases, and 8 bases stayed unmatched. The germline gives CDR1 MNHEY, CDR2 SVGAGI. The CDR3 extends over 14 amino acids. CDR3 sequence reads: CASSATGTVYEQYF. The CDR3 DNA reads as TGTGCCAGCAGTGCCACCGGGACAGTATACGAGCAGTACTTC.

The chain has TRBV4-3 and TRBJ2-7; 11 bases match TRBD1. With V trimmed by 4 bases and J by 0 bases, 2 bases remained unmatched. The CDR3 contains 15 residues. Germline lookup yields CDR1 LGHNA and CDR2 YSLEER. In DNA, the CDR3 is TGCGCCAGCAGCCTCGGGACAGGGGGCTCCTACGAGCAGTACTTC. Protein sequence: CASSLGTGGSYEQYF.

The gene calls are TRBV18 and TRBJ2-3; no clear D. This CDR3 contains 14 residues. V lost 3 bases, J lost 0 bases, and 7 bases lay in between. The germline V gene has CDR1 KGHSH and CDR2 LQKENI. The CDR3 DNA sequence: TGTGCCAGCTCACCCACAGCAAGCACAGATACGCAGTATTTT. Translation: CASSPTASTDTQYF. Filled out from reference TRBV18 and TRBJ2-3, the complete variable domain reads NAGVMQNPRHLVRRRGQEARLRCSPMKGHSHVYWYRQLPEEGLKFMVYLQKENIIDESGMPKERFSAEFPKEGPSILRIQQVVRGDSAAYFCASSPTASTDTQYFGPGTRLTVL.

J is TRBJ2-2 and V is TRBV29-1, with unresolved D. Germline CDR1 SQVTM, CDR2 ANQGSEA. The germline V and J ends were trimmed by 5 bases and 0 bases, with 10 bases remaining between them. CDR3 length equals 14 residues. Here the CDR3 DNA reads TGCAGCGTTTTGCGCCGAGCGAACACCGGGGAGCTGTTTTTT. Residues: CSVLRRANTGELFF.

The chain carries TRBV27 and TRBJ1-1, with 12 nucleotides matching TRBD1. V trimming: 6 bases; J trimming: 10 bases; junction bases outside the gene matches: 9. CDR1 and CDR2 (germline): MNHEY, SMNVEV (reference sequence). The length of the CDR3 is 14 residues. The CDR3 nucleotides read TGTGCCAGCAGGGGGACAGGGGGCGCCCCCCGAGCTTTCTTT. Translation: CASRGTGGAPRAFF.